Listed here are 22 T cell receptor beta chains from one sample, sequenced in a study of T cell repertoires in cytomegalovirus infection. One entry per CDR3 protein results from TCRdb running MiXCR on the reads. This table holds 250,000 to 300,000 distinct CDR3 sequences, roughly 9.1% found once. The sequencing input was PBMCs. The receptors derive from a human donor in good health (CMV status not recorded). Some clones in this sample may be carry-over from other donors' samples.

The sample holds many counts of this clonotype. The chain joins TRBV30 to TRBJ1-2; possible D gene TRBD1, 6 bases. V lost 5 bases, J lost 12 bases, and 13 bases lay in between. CDR1 and CDR2 from the germline V gene are GTSNPN and SVGIG (reference sequence). The CDR3 is made up of 10 amino acids. The CDR3: CAWGGRGHTF. In DNA, the CDR3 is TGTGCCTGGGGGGGGCGAGGACACACCTTC.

This clonotype was seen a handful of times. V gene TRBV7-8 combines with J gene TRBJ1-2; maybe TRBD1 (6 bases). V was shortened by 5 bases and J by 1 base, with 11 bases between the two germline ends. The CDR3 covers 14 residues. From germline, CDR1 is SGHVS and CDR2 FQNEAQ. In nucleotides, the CDR3 is TGTGCCAGCAGCCCAGGGGCCTATAACTATGGCTACACCTTC. Protein product: CASSPGAYNYGYTF.

At least ten counts were recorded for this clonotype. The chain carries TRBV12-3 or TRBV12-4 and TRBJ2-5; D is possibly TRBD1 (5 bases). This CDR3 contains 13 residues. V was trimmed by 3 bases and J by 4 bases, leaving 9 bases between them. The DNA for the CDR3 is TGTGCCAGCAGTTTCTCAGGGCCAGAGACCCAGTACTTC. As protein: CASSFSGPETQYF.

This clonotype was counted a few times. The V call is TRBV7-9, the J call TRBJ1-5; no reliable D call. Germline V gene data show CDR1 as SEHNR and CDR2 as FQNEAQ (reference sequence). The length of the CDR3 is 12 residues. The germline V and J ends were trimmed by 4 bases and 8 bases, with 9 bases remaining between them. This CDR3 is CASSYGLEPQHF. As DNA, the CDR3 is TGTGCCAGCAGCTATGGACTGGAGCCCCAGCATTTT.

This clonotype occurred many times. The chain couples TRBV7-2 to TRBJ1-6; D is unclear. The CDR3 contains 16 residues. The germline V gene encodes CDR1 SGHTA and CDR2 FQGNSA. Between the trimmed V and J ends, which lost 1 base and 5 bases, there was a span of 12 bases. CDR3 in DNA: TGTGCCAGCAGCTTAGTACAGCTCCGAGATAATTCACCCCTCCACTTT. Its protein product is CASSLVQLRDNSPLHF. Full variable domain (remainder filled in from reference TRBV7-2 and TRBJ1-6): GAGVSQSPSNKVTEKGKDVELRCDPISGHTALYWYRQSLGQGLEFLIYFQGNSAPDKSGLPSDRFSAERTGGSVSTLTIQRTQQEDSAVYLCASSLVQLRDNSPLHFGNGTRLTVT.

This clonotype was counted many times. V and J are TRBV20-1 and TRBJ2-7; TRBD2 matches at 11 bases. Germline V gene sequence: CDR1 DFQATT, CDR2 SNEGSKA (reference sequence). This CDR3 region has 20 residues. The trim removed 0 bases at V and 6 bases at J, leaving 22 bases unmatched. Written as DNA, the CDR3 is TGCAGTGCTAGAGAGCCGGGGGGCGTAGCGGGAGGGCGGTTCTCCCTCGAGCAGTACTTC. It encodes CSAREPGGVAGGRFSLEQYF.

In its sample, this clonotype was seen a few times. The genes are TRBV7-2 and TRBJ2-2; no definite D call. The CDR3 loop spans 12 amino acids. Germline CDR1 and CDR2: SGHTA and FQGNSA. V was cut by 7 bases and J by 7 bases, with 10 bases left in between. This chain's CDR3 is CASISSGGELFF. The CDR3 DNA follows: TGTGCCAGCATCTCCTCTGGCGGGGAGCTGTTTTTT.

In its sample, this clonotype was seen many times. The genes are TRBV11-2 and TRBJ2-1; no clear D gene. CDR1 is SGHAT, CDR2 FQNNGV, per germline. Trimming shortened V by 0 bases and J by 9 bases, and 15 bases separated the two germline ends. CDR3 size: 15 residues. DNA of the CDR3: TGTGCCAGCAGCTTAGAGTTCTCTATGGGTGCTGAGCAGTTCTTC. Its translation: CASSLEFSMGAEQFF.

This clonotype was found many times. The chain has TRBV7-9 and TRBJ1-1; 9 bases line up with TRBD1. Looked up from germline, CDR1 is SEHNR and CDR2 is FQNEAQ (reference sequence). This CDR3 is 16 amino acids long. V gave up 2 bases and J gave up 2 bases; unmatched junction bases: 6. CDR3 loop: CASSLPPGQGNTEAFF. CDR3 sequence (DNA): TGTGCCAGCAGCTTACCACCGGGACAGGGCAACACTGAAGCTTTCTTT.

This clonotype has just a few counts. V is TRBV7-8 and J is TRBJ2-2; 8 bases match TRBD2. The CDR3 sequence is 20 residues long. V shed 5 bases and J 1 base; nucleotides not matched to a gene: 18. The germline CDR1 and CDR2 sequences are SGHVS and FQNEAQ. DNA of the CDR3: TGTGCCAGCAGCACTACACCCCTCCCCGTGGCGGGGGGGAACACCGGGGAGCTGTTTTTT. Encoded protein: CASSTTPLPVAGGNTGELFF.

This clonotype was seen repeatedly, ten times or more. CDR3 loop: CASSLVRRRQGVGETQYF. CDR3 DNA: TGTGCCAGCAGCTTAGTTCGCCGGAGACAGGGGGTAGGGGAGACCCAGTACTTC. This sequence joins TRBV7-2 and TRBJ2-5, with 9 bases matching TRBD1. This CDR3 spans 18 amino acids. CDR1 is SGHTA and CDR2 is FQGNSA in the germline V gene. With V trimmed by 1 base and J by 5 bases, 14 bases remained unmatched.

In regard to this clonotype: The conserved closing phenylalanine or tryptophan is absent in this CDR3, likely reflecting a read error. V is TRBV2 and J is TRBJ2-7; 9 nucleotides agree with TRBD2. V lost 7 bases and J lost 4; bases outside the gene matches: 8. Germline V gene data show CDR1 as SNHLY and CDR2 as FYNNEI. The CDR3 consists of 14 residues. The CDR3 sequence: CASKNRLADYEQYI. CDR3 bases: TGTGCCAGCAAAAATAGACTAGCGGATTACGAGCAGTACATC.

This clonotype appeared many times. V and J are TRBV5-4 and TRBJ2-1, with 9 bases fitting TRBD1. The CDR3 covers 18 residues. Germline V lookup: CDR1 SGHNT, CDR2 YYREEE (reference sequence). The trim removed 4 bases at V and 0 bases at J, leaving 11 bases unmatched. CDR3 protein: CASSLTGGADSSYNEQFF. The CDR3 nucleotides read TGTGCCAGCAGCCTAACAGGGGGCGCAGATTCCTCCTACAATGAGCAGTTCTTC.

This clonotype was recorded at least ten times. This sequence joins TRBV7-2 and TRBJ1-2; unclear D gene. The V end was cut by 5 bases, the J end by 5 bases, with 9 bases between. This CDR3 comprises 12 residues. Germline V lookup: CDR1 SGHTA, CDR2 FQGNSA. CDR3 in DNA: TGTGCCAGCAGCCTGACGGATTATGGCTACACCTTC. Translation: CASSLTDYGYTF.

This clonotype was recorded at least ten times. The chain carries TRBV7-8 and TRBJ1-2, with TRBD1 matching 9 bases. Germline V CDR1 and CDR2: SGHVS, FQNEAQ. With 1 base clipped from V and 4 bases from J, the junction kept 1 base outside the gene matches. This CDR3 region has 14 residues. The CDR3 DNA reads TGTGCCAGCAGCTTAGTGGGACAGGGCTATGGCTACACCTTC. Protein product: CASSLVGQGYGYTF.

This clonotype was counted many times. The chain couples TRBV5-1 to TRBJ1-1; D is ambiguous. Trimming shortened V by 0 bases and J by 9 bases, and 18 bases separated the two germline ends. The CDR3 runs 15 residues. From germline, CDR1 is SGHRS and CDR2 YFSETQ. The CDR3 nucleotides read TGCGCCAGCAGCTTGGAGGCAGCGGTGGGTCAAAAAGCTTTCTTT. Its translation: CASSLEAAVGQKAFF.

Ten or more counts support this clonotype. This rearrangement joins TRBV12-3 or TRBV12-4 to TRBJ2-1, with TRBD2 matching over 9 bases. The V and J ends lost 1 base and 15 bases, in that order; junction bases with no gene match: 10. The CDR3 is 14 residues long. The CDR3 protein is CASSLGSAGGPRFF. The CDR3 DNA sequence: TGTGCCAGCAGTTTAGGATCGGCGGGAGGGCCTCGGTTCTTC.

This clonotype was counted a few times. The chain is built from TRBV10-3 and TRBJ2-1; 10 nucleotides agree with TRBD2. CDR3 size: 15 residues. Per the germline V gene, CDR1 is ENHRY and CDR2 is SYGVKD. V lost 2 bases to trimming and J lost 4 bases; unmatched junction nucleotides: 2. CDR3 region: CAISEILAGYNEQFF. For the CDR3, the DNA is TGTGCCATCAGTGAGATACTAGCGGGGTACAATGAGCAGTTCTTC.

This clonotype was picked up many times. The chain carries TRBV7-8 and TRBJ2-7, with 8 nucleotides matching TRBD1. The V gene's germline CDR1 is SGHVS and CDR2 FQNEAQ. The CDR3 is made up of 16 amino acids. V lost 0 bases to trimming and J lost 7 bases; unmatched junction nucleotides: 11. CDR3 DNA: TGTGCCAGCAGCTTAGCCCCTCCCGGGACAGGTTTTGAGCAGTACTTC. Translation: CASSLAPPGTGFEQYF.

J is TRBJ2-5 and V is TRBV7-8; D ambiguous. CDR1 and CDR2 from the germline V gene are SGHVS and FQNEAQ. This CDR3 region has 14 residues. V gave up 5 bases and J gave up 1 base, with 11 bases separating them. The CDR3 bases are TGTGCCAGCAGCCCCCCCGAGGTCCAAGAGACCCAGTACTTC. It encodes CASSPPEVQETQYF.

In its sample, this clonotype was seen many times. J is TRBJ1-4 and V is TRBV6-5; D may be TRBD1 (6 bases). The CDR3 is 16 amino acids. Germline V gene sequence: CDR1 MNHEY, CDR2 SVGAGI. V gave up 1 base and J gave up 6 bases, with 15 bases separating them. CDR3 residues: CASSYLQGGVDEKLFF. The CDR3 DNA sequence: TGTGCCAGCAGTTACTTACAGGGTGGTGTCGATGAAAAACTGTTTTTT.

This clonotype has just a few counts. The V call is TRBV6-6, the J call TRBJ2-7; either TRBD1 or TRBD2 may fit D (6 bases each). The germline V and J ends were trimmed by 6 bases and 0 bases, with 12 bases remaining between them. This CDR3 has 14 residues. Germline CDR1 and CDR2: MNHNY and SVGAGI (reference sequence). The CDR3 DNA is TGTGCCAGCAGGAGGGGGGAAATCTCCTACGAGCAGTACTTC. Amino acids: CASRRGEISYEQYF.